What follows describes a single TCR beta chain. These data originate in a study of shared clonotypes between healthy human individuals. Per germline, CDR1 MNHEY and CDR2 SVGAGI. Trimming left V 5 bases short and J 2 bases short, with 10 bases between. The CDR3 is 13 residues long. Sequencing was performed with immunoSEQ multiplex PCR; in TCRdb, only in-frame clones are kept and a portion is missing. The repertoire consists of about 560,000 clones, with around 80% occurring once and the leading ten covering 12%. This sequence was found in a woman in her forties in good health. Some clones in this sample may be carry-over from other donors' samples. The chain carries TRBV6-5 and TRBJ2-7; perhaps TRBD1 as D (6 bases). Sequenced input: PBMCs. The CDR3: CASSRDTAYEQYF. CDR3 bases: TGTGCCAGCAGTCGGGACACCGCCTACGAGCAGTACTTC.